These 5 T cell receptor beta chains share one sample of origin, sequenced in a study of blood T cell repertoires in COVID-19. Generated by immunoSEQ multiplex PCR, the TCRdb table keeps only in-frame clones and is missing some. The table has approximately 330,000 clones, 88% seen once. The specimen sequenced was peripheral blood. The receptor set was obtained from a woman in her forties or fifties with active or convalescent COVID-19.

Points on this clone: This CDR3 is also generated by other DNA sequences in the sample. J is TRBJ1-1 and V is TRBV28; D may be TRBD1 (6 bases). This CDR3 has 14 amino acids. V lost 6 bases, J lost 1 base, and 12 bases lay in between. The V gene's germline CDR1 is MDHEN and CDR2 SYDVKM. CDR3 DNA sequence: TGTGCCAGCAGACCTCTACAGGGGAACACTGAAGCTTTCTTT. Protein: CASRPLQGNTEAFF.

The chain recombines TRBV11-3 with TRBJ2-7, with no clear D. The germline V and J ends were trimmed by 1 base and 3 bases, with 13 bases remaining between them. This CDR3 comprises 15 residues. The germline V gene has CDR1 SGHNT and CDR2 YENEEA. The chain's CDR3 is CASSLAVEEHYEQYF. CDR3 sequence (DNA): TGTGCCAGCAGCTTAGCCGTCGAAGAACACTACGAGCAGTACTTC.

This chain links TRBV29-1 with TRBJ2-1, with D perhaps matching TRBD2 (5 bases). Germline CDR1 reads SQVTM; CDR2 reads ANQGSEA. The V and J ends lost 2 bases and 7 bases respectively, with 9 bases between them. This CDR3 is built from 12 residues. This CDR3 is CSVERGGNEQFF. The CDR3 DNA follows: TGCAGCGTTGAAAGAGGCGGGAATGAGCAGTTCTTC.

This clone has more than one count but fewer than ten. This same CDR3 is encoded by further DNA sequences in the sample. The chain recombines TRBV3-1 (or the pseudogene TRBV3-2) with TRBJ1-4; 9 bases map to TRBD1. The CDR3 runs 15 residues. Germline CDR1 reads LGHDT; CDR2 reads YNNKEL (reference sequence). V was clipped by 3 bases and J by 4 bases; unmatched bases: 3. In nucleotides, the CDR3 is TGTGCCAGCAGCCACCCGACAGGGGGTAATGAAAAACTGTTTTTT. It is translated as CASSHPTGGNEKLFF.

The chain is built from TRBV5-1 and TRBJ1-6; 11 bases fit TRBD1. Trimming cost V 4 bases and J 9 bases; bases outside gene matches: 3. From germline, CDR1 is SGHRS and CDR2 YFSETQ. The CDR3 covers 14 residues. CDR3 nucleotides: TGCGCCAGCAGCCCCGGACAGGGGGCTTCACCCCTCCACTTT. Its protein is CASSPGQGASPLHF.